This T cell receptor beta chain was retrieved from a study of blood T cells in healthy people across ages (dated by TCRdb to between 2014 and 2016). Study-wide context: Template switching captured roughly one uniquely barcoded TCR beta cDNA molecule per two T cells in model experiments. The study measured age-related changes in TCR beta repertoire diversity using deep sequencing normalized with unique cDNA molecular identifiers. Donors of different ages were randomly distributed across sequencing lanes to avoid experimental bias. The donors were divided into four age groups: young (average about 16 years), middle-aged (about 41), aged (approximately 62) and long-lived (about 90). Two additional independent replicas of 1 million unique cDNA reads from the same blood draw were analyzed for two donors (one aged 18 to 30 and one aged 80 or older). What the study reported, not specific to this receptor: As age increased, observed TCR beta diversity per million T cells dropped in a roughly linear way, and a significant reduction was already evident by age around 41. Estimates of total diversity from one million sequenced T cells were regarded as lower bounds and underestimates. Bulk unsorted PBMC profiling prevented conclusive comparison of naive and antigen-experienced compartments. Because donor CMV infection status was unknown, age-related changes in expanded clonotypes were potentially confounded. Observed TCR beta diversity correlated strongly with the percentage of naive T cells measured by flow cytometry. Compared with the aged group, the long-lived group had more naive CD4+ T cells, fewer expanded clones and increased TCR diversity, suggesting age selection.

This clonotype has more than one count but fewer than ten. It has no known antigen specificity. No much larger clone exists at a distance of one base, and base qualities are not known. V loses 4 bases at its end and J loses 7 bases; junction bases beyond the gene matches: 11. CDR1 and CDR2 were assigned from the germline V gene (reference sequence) as LGHDT and YNNKEL. The CDR3 starts with the cysteine, ends with the phenylalanine, and has 16 residues. Just the 48-base CDR3 DNA is kept, in frame starting at base 1. The method was 5' RACE. This sample was sequenced with an Illumina HiSeq 2500. A second roughly 6 to 11 cycle PCR used a sample-barcoded 5' primer and a J-beta primer mix. A template-switch 5' adaptor carrying 12 random nucleotides introduced a unique molecular identifier onto each TCR beta cDNA molecule. Each sample yielded at least 2.5 million CDR3-containing paired-end reads. First-strand cDNA was synthesized from all RNA with the Mint cDNA synthesis kit, primed by a TRBC-specific oligonucleotide. Following uracil-DNA glycosylase treatment, all cDNA underwent a first 18-cycle PCR with the universal primers M1SS and BC2_uni_R. The source study handled its data this way. For normalization, 1 million high-quality reads, each with a distinct molecular identifier, were randomly selected from each sample. Instead of being binned into consensus sequences, reads with shared molecular identifiers were discarded. MiTCR, run with a Q25 quality threshold and the strictest error-elimination algorithm, handled CDR3 identification, clonotype clustering and error correction. A nonparametric unseen species model using Euler transformation provided a lower-bound estimate of total TCR beta diversity. TCRdb reprocessing: public reads trimmed at Q25 with fastp, clones called with MiXCR, in-frame beta chains kept. Rows are unified per CDR3 protein, each entry keeping the most common DNA and genes. The V and J calls shown here were made by TCRdb, not taken from the authors' results. This sample comprises fewer than 2,000,000 distinct CDR3 sequences, 30% to 40% of them detected only once. The ten largest clones capture about 11% of the sample.

The donors were roughly 39 Caucasian individuals from Russia, aged roughly 6 to 100 years, who were systemically healthy. Each donor gave 9.5 to 10 milliliters of peripheral blood, drawn into EDTA-treated Vacutainer tubes. Ficoll-Paque density-gradient centrifugation was used to isolate PBMCs, with at least 7 million obtained per sample. Total RNA was extracted from PBMCs with Trizol reagent, with at least 5.5 micrograms obtained per sample. For every donor, flow cytometry on a PBMC aliquot measured the percentage of naive CD45RAhigh/CD27high T cells. Sequenced: blood. The clonotype originates from a woman in her twenties or thirties in good health. Rearrangement joined TRBV3-1 to TRBJ2-1; the junction holds 9 bases that match TRBD2. CDR3 reads: CASSPYSGGPGNEQFF. The DNA is as follows: TGTGCCAGCAGCCCCTACAGCGGGGGGCCGGGGAATGAGCAGTTCTTC.